The 4 T cell receptor beta chains below all came from one sample that was sequenced in a study of T cell changes during pregnancy in multiple sclerosis. Only in-frame clones appear in the TCRdb table, and some are missing; sequencing was by immunoSEQ multiplex PCR. The sample lists tens of thousands of clones, around 87% occurring once. The sample here was CD4+ T cells from peripheral blood mononuclear cells, taken in the second trimester of pregnancy. The receptors originated from a female donor with multiple sclerosis, enrolled in a pregnancy study.

This clone was found once. The genes are TRBV19 and TRBJ1-3, with D possibly being TRBD1 (6 bases). V lost 5 bases, J lost 0 bases, and 14 bases lay in between. The CDR3 loop spans 16 amino acids. Germline V CDR1 and CDR2: LNHDA, SQIVND (reference sequence). CDR3: CASSPGGRLSGNTIYF. In nucleotides, the CDR3 is TGTGCCAGTAGTCCGGGGGGCAGACTCTCTGGAAACACCATATATTTT.

The chain uses TRBV29-1 and TRBJ1-4; TRBD1 might be the D (5 bases). The germline V gene encodes CDR1 SQVTM and CDR2 ANQGSEA. This CDR3 is 13 amino acids long. V shed 1 base and J shed 6 bases, with 9 bases lying between them. The CDR3 sequence: CSVEVAGYEKLFF. CDR3 nucleotide sequence: TGCAGCGTTGAAGTGGCAGGGTATGAAAAACTGTTTTTT.

The gene calls are TRBV11-3 and TRBJ2-5, with 12 bases lining up with TRBD2. From germline, CDR1 is SGHNT and CDR2 YENEEA. The CDR3 covers 17 residues. V was pared by 1 base and J by 2 bases, with 5 bases of the junction left unmatched. The CDR3 sequence: CASSLGALAGGQETQYF. The CDR3 coding sequence is TGTGCCAGCAGCTTAGGAGCGCTAGCGGGAGGGCAAGAGACCCAGTACTTC.

V usage is TRBV6-1 and J usage is TRBJ2-7; 10 positions match TRBD1. V trimming: 5 bases; J trimming: 6 bases; junction bases outside the gene matches: 10. Germline V gene sequence: CDR1 MNHNS, CDR2 SASEGT. The CDR3 loop spans 15 amino acids. The DNA of the CDR3 is TGTGCCAGCAGTATGCCGGGACAGGGGAATTCCGAGCAGTACTTC. It codes for CASSMPGQGNSEQYF.